The 27 T cell receptor beta chains below all came from one sample that was sequenced in a study of blood T cell repertoires in COVID-19. Assay: immunoSEQ multiplex PCR; the TCRdb copy retains only in-frame clones and omits some. This repertoire shows roughly 150,000 clones, more than 75% found once; its top ten account for about 2.5%. Sequencing was performed on peripheral blood. The receptors shown here come from a woman of 80 years or more with COVID-19, enrolled during active disease.

J is TRBJ1-2 and V is TRBV19; 9 bases are shared with TRBD1. Germline V CDR1 and CDR2: LNHDA, SQIVND (reference sequence). The CDR3 sequence is 15 residues long. The ends lost 9 bases at V and 4 bases at J; junction bases unmatched: 12. The CDR3 DNA sequence: TGTGCCAGCGCGACTACAGGGGGCGGTAGCTATGGCTACACCTTC. Translated: CASATTGGGSYGYTF.

V and J are TRBV7-2 and TRBJ2-2, with 7 bases identical to TRBD2. V trimming: 5 bases; J trimming: 5 bases; junction bases outside the gene matches: 8. The CDR3 contains 15 residues. The germline CDR1 and CDR2 sequences are SGHTA and FQGNSA. In DNA form, the CDR3 reads TGTGCCAGCAGCCCCCAGCGGGGCGCGACCGGGGAGCTGTTTTTT. Protein sequence: CASSPQRGATGELFF.

The chain carries TRBV5-1 and TRBJ1-5; D remains unclear. The CDR3 runs 13 residues. The V gene lost 0 bases and the J gene lost 5 bases, with 6 bases spanning the gap. Per the germline V gene, CDR1 is SGHRS and CDR2 is YFSETQ. This CDR3 reads CASSLGRDQPQHF. As DNA, the CDR3 is TGCGCCAGCAGCTTGGGAAGAGATCAGCCCCAGCATTTT.

The chain uses TRBV6-6 and TRBJ1-3; D gene unclear. The germline V gene has CDR1 MNHNY and CDR2 SVGAGI (reference sequence). V was cut by 2 bases and J by 0 bases, with 8 bases left in between. The CDR3 contains 15 residues. Written as DNA, the CDR3 is TGTGCCAGCAGTTACGGCAAAAGCTCTGGAAACACCATATATTTT. It yields the protein CASSYGKSSGNTIYF.

J is TRBJ2-2 and V is TRBV6-2 or TRBV6-3; D ambiguous. Germline-derived CDR1 and CDR2 are MNHEY and SVGEGT. Trimming left V 5 bases short and J 6 bases short, with 10 bases between. This CDR3 has 13 amino acids. CDR3 amino acids: CASSRGMAGELFF. In nucleotides, the CDR3 is TGTGCCAGCAGTAGAGGAATGGCCGGGGAGCTGTTTTTT.

The rearrangement uses TRBV7-3 and TRBJ2-1, with D possibly TRBD1 on 5 matching bases. Germline CDR1 reads SGHTA; CDR2 reads FQGTGA. The CDR3 runs to 14 residues. V was trimmed by 6 bases and J by 6 bases, leaving 15 bases between them. The CDR3 loop reads CASSLGMQGNEQFF. The CDR3 DNA follows: TGTGCCAGCAGTTTAGGCATGCAGGGCAATGAGCAGTTCTTC.

The chain couples TRBV5-4 to TRBJ1-1, with 9 bases that match TRBD1. Per germline, CDR1 SGHNT and CDR2 YYREEE (reference sequence). This CDR3 spans 13 amino acids. Losses at the gene ends were 5 bases for V and 5 bases for J; bases not matched to a gene: 4. This CDR3 is CASRGDRVTEAFF. CDR3 DNA: TGTGCCAGCAGGGGGGACAGGGTGACTGAAGCTTTCTTT.

The V call is TRBV2, the J call TRBJ2-5, with D uncertain. V was shortened by 5 bases and J by 5 bases, with 15 bases between the two germline ends. The CDR3 length is 14 residues. Germline CDR1 and CDR2: SNHLY and FYNNEI. CDR3 loop: CASSFRTTGETQYF. In DNA, the CDR3 is TGTGCCAGCAGTTTCCGTACGACGGGTGAGACCCAGTACTTC.

In nucleotides, the CDR3 is TGTGCCAGCAGTTTTACAGGGTCGAGGGCTTTCTTT. It codes for CASSFTGSRAFF. The gene calls are TRBV6-5 and TRBJ1-1, with D maybe TRBD1 (6 bases). Germline V gives CDR1 MNHEY, CDR2 SVGAGI. The CDR3 runs 12 residues. V dropped 4 bases and J dropped 11 bases, with 14 bases sitting between them.

The rearrangement uses TRBV28 and TRBJ1-1; 9 bases match TRBD1. The J segment lost 5 bases and the V segment lost 5 bases, leaving 6 bases of the junction unmatched. CDR3 size: 14 residues. Germline CDR1 and CDR2: MDHEN and SYDVKM. This CDR3 is CASSATGGWTEAFF. The CDR3 DNA reads as TGTGCCAGCAGTGCCACAGGGGGCTGGACTGAAGCTTTCTTT.

The V and J genes are TRBV28 and TRBJ2-2, with D possibly being TRBD2 (5 bases). The germline V and J ends were trimmed by 5 bases and 1 base, with 23 bases remaining between them. Germline values: CDR1 MDHEN, CDR2 SYDVKM. The CDR3 is made up of 19 amino acids. This CDR3 is CASSPSRGWSLRNTGELFF. Here the CDR3 DNA reads TGTGCCAGCAGTCCCTCTCGGGGTTGGTCTTTACGGAACACCGGGGAGCTGTTTTTT.

The table lists this clone with a count of one. This sequence joins TRBV23-1 and TRBJ2-3; D ambiguous. TRBV23-1 is given ORF status, its function remaining uncertain. V lost 10 bases and J lost 6, with 8 bases in between. This CDR3 has 10 amino acids. As DNA, the CDR3 is TGCGCCACCCCCCCTGATACGCAGTATTTT. Protein product: CATPPDTQYF.

The chain has TRBV7-2 and TRBJ1-4; D ambiguous. The CDR3 contains 16 residues. Germline lookup yields CDR1 SGHTA and CDR2 FQGNSA. V dropped 1 base and J dropped 0 bases, with 9 bases sitting between them. CDR3 loop: CASSLGTAATNEKLFF. In nucleotides, the CDR3 is TGTGCCAGCAGCTTAGGCACTGCTGCAACTAATGAAAAACTGTTTTTT.

The CDR3 DNA reads TGTGCCAGCAGTTACCGTCGGCTAGCGGTCGAGCAGTACTTC. It translates to CASSYRRLAVEQYF. The J gene is TRBJ2-7, the V gene TRBV6-2 or TRBV6-3, with 7 bases matching TRBD2. With V trimmed by 2 bases and J by 6 bases, 7 bases remained unmatched. Germline V gene sequence: CDR1 MNHEY, CDR2 SVGEGT. The CDR3 has 14 amino acids.

The CDR3 loop reads CASSYSGDHYGYTF. In nucleotides, the CDR3 is TGTGCCAGCAGTTATTCAGGGGATCACTATGGCTACACCTTC. The chain links TRBV7-2 to TRBJ1-2; a possible D gene is TRBD1 (6 bases). Trimming shortened V by 6 bases and J by 3 bases, and 14 bases separated the two germline ends. The CDR3 is made up of 14 amino acids. In germline, CDR1 is SGHTA, CDR2 FQGNSA.

CDR3 sequence reads: CASSLARDFSYNEQFF. The CDR3 DNA follows: TGTGCCAGCAGCTTAGCGAGGGACTTCTCCTACAATGAGCAGTTCTTC. The chain carries TRBV11-2 and TRBJ2-1, with D perhaps TRBD2 (6 bases). CDR1 and CDR2 from the germline V gene are SGHAT and FQNNGV. V was shortened by 1 base and J by 0 bases, with 10 bases between the two germline ends. This CDR3 spans 16 amino acids.

V gene TRBV10-3 combines with J gene TRBJ2-1, with TRBD2 matching 16 bases. V shed 8 bases, J shed 8 bases, and the junction held 6 bases outside the gene matches. The germline V gene has CDR1 ENHRY and CDR2 SYGVKD. The CDR3 totals 15 residues. In DNA, the CDR3 is TGTGCCATCGGGGGGACTAGCGGGAGGGGCGATGAGCAGTTCTTC. This translates into CAIGGTSGRGDEQFF.

The rearrangement links TRBV9 to TRBJ2-7; 8 positions agree with TRBD1. The trim removed 0 bases at V and 4 bases at J, leaving 3 bases unmatched. Germline values: CDR1 SGDLS, CDR2 YYNGEE. The CDR3 is made up of 14 amino acids. The chain's CDR3 is CASSVGQGKYEQYF. The CDR3 region has the DNA TGTGCCAGCAGCGTAGGACAGGGGAAGTACGAGCAGTACTTC.

V gene TRBV18 combines with J gene TRBJ1-4; 7 bases map to TRBD1. In germline, CDR1 is KGHSH, CDR2 LQKENI. The length of the CDR3 is 13 residues. V trimming: 4 bases; J trimming: 7 bases; junction bases outside the gene matches: 3. CDR3 nucleotide sequence: TGTGCCAGCTCACAAGACAGGGCTGAAAAACTGTTTTTT. It is translated as CASSQDRAEKLFF.

This clone has just a few counts. The chain employs TRBV19 and TRBJ2-7; TRBD1 agrees at 7 bases. In germline, CDR1 is LNHDA, CDR2 SQIVND (reference sequence). The CDR3 runs 14 residues. V shed 2 bases and J 5 bases; nucleotides not matched to a gene: 6. The CDR3 reads CASSITTGYNEQYF. CDR3 coding DNA: TGTGCCAGTAGTATAACGACAGGGTATAACGAGCAGTACTTC.

The chain couples TRBV19 to TRBJ1-1; D ambiguous. CDR1 is LNHDA and CDR2 is SQIVND in the germline V gene (reference sequence). V lost 0 bases to trimming and J lost 5 bases, with 7 bases between them. This CDR3 has 13 residues. The CDR3 is CASSIDRGTEAFF. CDR3 sequence (DNA): TGTGCCAGTAGTATAGATCGCGGGACTGAAGCTTTCTTT.

V usage is TRBV27 and J usage is TRBJ2-3, with D possibly TRBD1 on 5 matching bases. Germline loops: CDR1 MNHEY, CDR2 SMNVEV (reference sequence). The CDR3 sequence is 16 residues long. V lost 6 bases to trimming and J lost 0 bases, with 16 bases between them. In DNA form, the CDR3 reads TGTGCCAGCAGAACAAGTTTGCAGGGAAGCACAGATACGCAGTATTTT. This sequence encodes CASRTSLQGSTDTQYF.

This chain joins TRBV6-6 and TRBJ2-2, with TRBD2 identical over 10 bases. This CDR3 comprises 16 residues. The V and J ends lost 6 bases and 2 bases, in that order; junction bases with no gene match: 6. The V gene's germline CDR1 is MNHNY and CDR2 SVGAGI (reference sequence). The CDR3 DNA reads as TGTGCCAGCAGCCCTTGGACTAGCGGAAACACCGGGGAGCTGTTTTTT. Protein product: CASSPWTSGNTGELFF.

The chain has TRBV5-1 and TRBJ2-5; D is perhaps TRBD1 (6 bases). CDR3 length: 14 amino acids. From germline, CDR1 is SGHRS and CDR2 YFSETQ. Deletions cut 4 bases from V and 2 bases from J, with 12 bases between. The CDR3 DNA reads TGCGCCAGCAGCGCCGGAAGGGGGCAAGAGACCCAGTACTTC. Its translation is CASSAGRGQETQYF.

This clone was seen a few times. The chain joins TRBV4-2 to TRBJ2-5, with 15 bases that match TRBD2. Germline CDR1 LGHNA, CDR2 YNFKEQ. The CDR3 spans 20 residues. With 3 bases clipped from V and 2 bases from J, the junction kept 13 bases outside the gene matches. CDR3 in DNA: TGTGCCAGCAGCCATGGACTAGCGGGAGGGCGCCCTATGGGGCAAGAGACCCAGTACTTC. It codes for CASSHGLAGGRPMGQETQYF.

This clone was observed once. This chain connects TRBV19 to TRBJ2-4; unclear D gene. This CDR3 region has 13 residues. V dropped 5 bases and J dropped 0 bases, with 5 bases sitting between them. CDR1 is LNHDA and CDR2 is SQIVND in the germline V gene (reference sequence). The CDR3 is CASSYIAKNIQYF. CDR3 DNA: TGTGCCAGTAGTTATATAGCCAAAAACATTCAGTACTTC.

The rearrangement joins TRBV28 to TRBJ1-2, with TRBD1 identical over 8 bases. The junction had 10 bases not matched to a gene; V was cut back by 6 bases and J by 7 bases. From germline, CDR1 is MDHEN and CDR2 SYDVKM. CDR3 length: 14 amino acids. The CDR3 spells CASSSGTGLSGYTF. The CDR3 DNA follows: TGTGCCAGCAGCTCCGGGACAGGTTTAAGTGGCTACACCTTC.